This T cell receptor beta chain was profiled in a study of blood T cells in healthy people across ages. Donors each provided around 9 milliliters of peripheral blood. Per individual sample, total RNA of at least 5.5 micrograms was extracted. Findings and limits, study-wide: Getting older went along with TCR beta diversity per million T cells dropping roughly linearly. A strong correlation between TCR beta diversity and naive T cell percentage was seen.

Trimming cost V 4 bases and J 1 base; bases outside gene matches: 6. Looked up from germline, CDR1 is SGHAT and CDR2 is FQNNGV. This CDR3 has 15 amino acids. On this clonotype itself: Its antigen is not known.

PCR was performed a second time for about 7 to 11 cycles using a sample-barcoded 5' primer and a J-beta primer mix. Each CDR3 protein gets one entry after TCRdb re-called the 5' RACE reads with MiXCR. The data contain about 580,000 distinct CDR3 sequences, around 48% of them singletons. The sample consisted of blood. The V and J genes are TRBV11-2 and TRBJ1-1; TRBD1 aligns across 7 bases. This clonotype originated in a man aged 80 or over in good health. This CDR3 is CASSSSRGENTEAFF. As DNA, the CDR3 is TGTGCCAGCAGCTCCTCCAGGGGGGAGAACACTGAAGCTTTCTTT.